This TCR beta chain was recorded in a study of PD-L1 blockade in urothelial cancer. On the study more broadly: Atezolizumab 1,200 mg was given intravenously every 3 weeks, starting 2014. Blood samples contained a median about 130,000 T cells. The researchers analyzed blood 3 weeks (second dose) and 6 weeks after treatment start.

Sequenced by immunoSEQ multiplex PCR; TCRdb stores in-frame clones only, minus some. The sample has tens of thousands of clones; about 80% are singletons. Sample: PBMCs, taken around atezolizumab (anti-PD-L1) treatment. The sequence derives from a man between 65 and 79 years old with urothelial cancer.

In nucleotides, the CDR3 is TGTGCCAGCAGCTTTTTCGCGACAGAGCAGTACTTC. This translates into CASSFFATEQYF. This chain connects TRBV7-2 to TRBJ2-7; D remains unclear. The CDR3 sequence is 12 residues long. Trimming took 3 bases from V and 7 from J, leaving 10 bases between them. The germline V gene encodes CDR1 SGHTA and CDR2 FQGNSA.